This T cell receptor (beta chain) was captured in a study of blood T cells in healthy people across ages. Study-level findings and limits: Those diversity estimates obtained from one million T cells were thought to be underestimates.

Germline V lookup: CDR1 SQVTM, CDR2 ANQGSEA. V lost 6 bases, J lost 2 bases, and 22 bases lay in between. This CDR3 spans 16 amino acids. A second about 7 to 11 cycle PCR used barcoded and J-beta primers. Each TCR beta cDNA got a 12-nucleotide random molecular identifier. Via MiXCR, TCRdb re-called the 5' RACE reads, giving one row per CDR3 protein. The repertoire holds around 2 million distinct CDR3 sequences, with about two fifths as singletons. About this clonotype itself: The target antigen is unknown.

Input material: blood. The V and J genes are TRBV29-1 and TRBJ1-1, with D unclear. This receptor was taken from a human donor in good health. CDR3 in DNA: TGCAGCGTCGATAGGAGAGGGCAGCCTCTAAACACTGAAGCTTTCTTT. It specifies CSVDRRGQPLNTEAFF.